This TCR beta chain was recorded in a study of a mutant IDH1 vaccine in newly diagnosed glioma. For the study at large: Before enrollment, patients got radiotherapy alone, temozolomide alone, or mostly the combination. V12 came at week 35, V13 at week 47.

Study results and limitations: Of the patients, 93.3% had vaccine-induced immune responses. Pseudoprogression appeared unlinked to shifts in leading peripheral T cell clonotypes.

Profiled with immunoSEQ multiplex PCR; TCRdb holds only in-frame clones, not every one. The data show about 34,000 clones, just under 90% seen once. Worth noting for this clone: Its antigen is undetermined.

As for time point: week 47, end of study. Alongside topical imiquimod, each dose of vaccine comprised 300 ug of mutant IDH1 20-mer peptide. CDR1 and CDR2 (germline): MNHNY, SVGAGI (reference sequence). The CDR3 has 13 residues. Trimming took off 8 bases at V and 4 bases at J, with 14 bases between the two ends. Here the sequenced sample was PBMCs, taken from a glioma patient whose treatment included an IDH1 peptide vaccine. This TCR was sampled from a woman in her twenties or thirties with glioma. V is TRBV6-6 and J is TRBJ1-2; tentatively, D is TRBD1 (6 bases). In DNA form, the CDR3 reads TGTGCCAGCTCACCAGGGGATCGCTATGGCTACACCTTC. Its protein is CASSPGDRYGYTF.